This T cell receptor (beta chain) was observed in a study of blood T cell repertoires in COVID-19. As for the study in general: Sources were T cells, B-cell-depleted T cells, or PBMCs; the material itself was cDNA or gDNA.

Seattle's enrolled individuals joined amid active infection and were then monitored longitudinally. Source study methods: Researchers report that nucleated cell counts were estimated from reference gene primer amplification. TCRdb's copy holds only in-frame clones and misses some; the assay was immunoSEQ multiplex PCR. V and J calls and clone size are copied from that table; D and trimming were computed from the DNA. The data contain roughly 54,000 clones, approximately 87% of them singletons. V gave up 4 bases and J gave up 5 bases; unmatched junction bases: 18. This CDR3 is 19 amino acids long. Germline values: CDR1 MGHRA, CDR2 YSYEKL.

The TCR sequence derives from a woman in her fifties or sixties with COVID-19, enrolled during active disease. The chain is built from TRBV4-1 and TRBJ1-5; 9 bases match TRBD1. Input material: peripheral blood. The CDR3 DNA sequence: TGCGCCAGCAGCCTTCGCGCCGGGACAGGGAATAGTCTGTATCAGCCCCAGCATTTT. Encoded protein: CASSLRAGTGNSLYQPQHF.